These 13 T cell receptor beta chains were sequenced from one sample in a study of T-cell memory formation after mild COVID-19. Via MiXCR, TCRdb re-called the 5' RACE reads, giving one row per CDR3 protein. The sample contains 150,000 to 200,000 distinct CDR3 sequences, more than 12% of which appear only once. The source material was PBMCs or a T cell subset sorted from them (not recorded which). These receptors came from an adult woman who had mild COVID-19 (a few samples of this study predate the infection). Cell type and time point are not known.

The chain combines TRBV11-2 with TRBJ1-1; no clear D. Germline CDR1 SGHAT, CDR2 FQNNGV. V lost 6 bases, J lost 4 bases, and 18 bases lay in between. CDR3 length: 15 amino acids. The CDR3 sequence is CASRYPSVTSTEAFF. Here the CDR3 DNA reads TGTGCCAGCAGATATCCTTCGGTGACATCCACTGAAGCTTTCTTT.

The rearrangement links TRBV27 to TRBJ2-7, with 8 bases fitting TRBD2. The junction had 7 bases not matched to a gene; V was cut back by 7 bases and J by 2 bases. The CDR3 extends over 14 amino acids. Germline-derived CDR1 and CDR2 are MNHEY and SMNVEV (reference sequence). CDR3 amino acids: CASTLSGTTYEQYF. The CDR3 DNA reads TGTGCCAGCACTCTTAGCGGGACGACCTACGAGCAGTACTTC.

A few counts support this clonotype. The rearrangement uses TRBV6-2 or TRBV6-3 and TRBJ1-5; 7 positions match TRBD1. There are 15 residues in the CDR3. Germline assignment: CDR1 MNHEY and CDR2 SVGEGT. V lost 6 bases and J lost 4; bases outside the gene matches: 9. Here the CDR3 DNA reads TGTGCCAGCAGGCCCTTCGGGACAGTTAATCAGCCCCAGCATTTT. Encoded protein: CASRPFGTVNQPQHF.

This chain links TRBV18 with TRBJ2-1; 12 bases are a match to TRBD2. V shed 4 bases and J 3 bases; nucleotides not matched to a gene: 16. The CDR3 totals 20 residues. Germline CDR1 is KGHSH and CDR2 is LQKENI. The CDR3, as DNA: TGTGCCAGCTCACTAGCGGTACTAGCGGGAGGCCCCCTGCACTACAATGAGCAGTTCTTC. This sequence encodes CASSLAVLAGGPLHYNEQFF.

In its sample, this clonotype was seen many times. The CDR3 bases are TGTGCCAGCAGTCCTCCCGGGACCCCCGTACCTGAGCAGTTCTTC. It codes for CASSPPGTPVPEQFF. V is TRBV27 and J is TRBJ2-1; D is perhaps TRBD1 or TRBD2 (5 bases each). V was pared by 5 bases and J by 9 bases, with 20 bases between. The CDR3 loop spans 15 amino acids. Germline CDR1 MNHEY, CDR2 SMNVEV (reference sequence).

The CDR3 DNA sequence: TGCGCCAGCAGCATGGGGGTCGGGACAGGGTTAACTGAAGCTTTCTTT. It is translated as CASSMGVGTGLTEAFF. The chain recombines TRBV5-1 with TRBJ1-1; TRBD1 aligns across 9 bases. Trimming removed 4 bases from V and 5 bases from J; junction bases left unmatched: 12. This CDR3 is built from 16 residues. Germline CDR1 SGHRS, CDR2 YFSETQ.

J is TRBJ2-3 and V is TRBV4-2; D might be TRBD2 (6 bases). From germline, CDR1 is LGHNA and CDR2 YNFKEQ. The CDR3 covers 16 residues. The ends were cut back, 1 base at V and 4 bases at J, with 15 bases in the middle. CDR3 in DNA: TGTGCCAGCAGCCAAGCGGAGACTAGGTTGCCAGATACGCAGTATTTT. Residues: CASSQAETRLPDTQYF.

This sequence joins TRBV29-1 and TRBJ1-1, with 9 bases aligning to TRBD1. CDR1 is SQVTM, CDR2 ANQGSEA, per germline. V lost 7 bases, J lost 1 base, and 4 bases stayed unmatched. The CDR3 is made up of 13 amino acids. CDR3 in amino acids: CSATTGGNTEAFF. The DNA for the CDR3 is TGCAGCGCTACGACAGGGGGGAACACTGAAGCTTTCTTT.

V is TRBV5-1 and J is TRBJ2-3, with D tentatively TRBD1 (6 bases). Germline V gives CDR1 SGHRS, CDR2 YFSETQ. V gave up 5 bases and J gave up 7 bases, with 14 bases separating them. This CDR3 region has 13 residues. CDR3 residues: CASRVDRPYTQYF. In DNA, the CDR3 is TGCGCCAGCAGAGTGGACAGACCCTATACGCAGTATTTT.

This chain uses TRBV6-5 with TRBJ1-1; 7 bases match TRBD1. Germline V gives CDR1 MNHEY, CDR2 SVGAGI. The V and J ends lost 5 bases and 7 bases, in that order; junction bases with no gene match: 7. The CDR3 contains 13 residues. The CDR3 DNA reads TGTGCCAGCAGTACCCCGGGACAGCTTGAAGCTTTCTTT. This codes for CASSTPGQLEAFF.

This chain uses TRBV16 with TRBJ1-6; TRBD1 might be the D (5 bases). This CDR3 has 15 residues. Looked up from germline, CDR1 is KGHSY and CDR2 is FQNENV. V was cut by 5 bases and J by 8 bases, with 16 bases left in between. In DNA form, the CDR3 reads TGTGCCAGCAGCTACAGAGGGTTAGGGGATTCACCCCTCCACTTT. Translation gives CASSYRGLGDSPLHF.

The chain has TRBV7-9 and TRBJ2-7, with D uncertain. The germline V and J ends were trimmed by 5 bases and 3 bases, with 5 bases remaining between them. The CDR3 has 11 residues. Germline values: CDR1 SEHNR, CDR2 FQNEAQ (reference sequence). CDR3 DNA: TGTGCCAGCAGCCCAATCTACGAGCAGTACTTC. It is translated as CASSPIYEQYF.

CDR3 residues: CASSSPGTTGGNSPLHF. The CDR3 DNA sequence: TGTGCCAGCAGTTCCCCGGGTACGACAGGGGGTAATTCACCCCTCCACTTT. This chain connects TRBV6-2 or TRBV6-3 to TRBJ1-6; 9 bases are a match to TRBD1. V lost 4 bases to trimming and J lost 6 bases; unmatched junction nucleotides: 10. Germline loops: CDR1 MNHEY, CDR2 SVGEGT. The CDR3 length is 17 residues.